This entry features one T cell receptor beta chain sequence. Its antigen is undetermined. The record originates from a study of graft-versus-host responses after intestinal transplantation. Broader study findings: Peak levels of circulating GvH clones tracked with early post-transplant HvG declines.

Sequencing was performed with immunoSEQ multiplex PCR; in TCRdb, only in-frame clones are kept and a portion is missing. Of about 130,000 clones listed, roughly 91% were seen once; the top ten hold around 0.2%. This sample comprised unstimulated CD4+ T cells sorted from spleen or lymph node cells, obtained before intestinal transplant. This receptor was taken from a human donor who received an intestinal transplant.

The CDR3: CASRGANEKLFF. DNA for the CDR3: TGTGCCAGCAGGGGGGCTAATGAAAAACTGTTTTTT. This chain uses TRBV25-1 with TRBJ1-4, with D possibly TRBD1 on 5 matching bases. CDR3 length: 12 residues. Trimming took off 6 bases at V and 3 bases at J, with 5 bases between the two ends. Per germline, CDR1 MGHDK and CDR2 SYGVNS.